Following are 8 T cell receptor beta chains from one sample sequenced in a study of cytomegalovirus exposure and HLA in healthy donors. The PCR employed 60 Vbeta primers together with 13 Jbeta primers. Generated by immunoSEQ multiplex PCR, the TCRdb table keeps only in-frame clones and is missing some. The sample has roughly 84,000 clones, roughly 61% seen once; the top ten hold over 12%. The sequenced material came from PBMCs. The receptor set was obtained from a woman between 35 and 50 years old in good health and CMV-seropositive.

V gene TRBV11-3 combines with J gene TRBJ2-2; 8 bases agree with TRBD2. CDR1 is SGHNT and CDR2 is YENEEA in the germline V gene. CDR3 length: 17 residues. V shed 5 bases, J shed 3 bases, and the junction held 11 bases outside the gene matches. CDR3 amino acids: CASSPGAGGPDTGELFF. The CDR3 nucleotides are TGTGCCAGCAGCCCAGGGGCGGGAGGCCCCGACACCGGGGAGCTGTTTTTT.

The chain is built from TRBV6-4 and TRBJ2-5; 10 bases map to TRBD1. The CDR3 is made up of 13 amino acids. Germline loops: CDR1 MRHNA, CDR2 SNTAGT. With V trimmed by 5 bases and J by 4 bases, 1 base remained unmatched. The CDR3 region is CASSRDRGETQYF. CDR3 DNA sequence: TGTGCCAGCAGTCGGGACAGGGGAGAGACCCAGTACTTC.

The chain combines TRBV28 with TRBJ1-2; 7 nucleotides agree with TRBD1. Germline trimming cut 3 bases from V and 3 bases from J; bases unmatched to any gene: 4. CDR3 length equals 14 residues. Germline V gene sequence: CDR1 MDHEN, CDR2 SYDVKM. The CDR3 bases are TGTGCCAGCAGTTTCACAGGGGTAGACTATGGCTACACCTTC. It translates to CASSFTGVDYGYTF.

The chain employs TRBV4-1 and TRBJ2-7; TRBD2 is a possible D gene (5 bases). The germline CDR1 and CDR2 sequences are MGHRA and YSYEKL. The germline V and J ends were trimmed by 4 bases and 2 bases, with 15 bases remaining between them. The CDR3 has 15 amino acids. The CDR3 sequence: CASSRGWAGTYEQYF. DNA for the CDR3: TGCGCCAGCAGCCGCGGGTGGGCAGGCACCTACGAGCAGTACTTC.

The chain couples TRBV4-1 to TRBJ2-1; 10 bases are shared with TRBD2. This CDR3 region has 17 residues. The trim removed 1 base at V and 7 bases at J, leaving 10 bases unmatched. Per the germline V gene, CDR1 is MGHRA and CDR2 is YSYEKL. The CDR3 DNA reads as TGCGCCAGCAGCCAAGGTCTAGCGGGAGTGTTAGCGAATGAGCAGTTCTTC. Translation: CASSQGLAGVLANEQFF.

The chain employs TRBV7-2 and TRBJ2-3; 10 bases fit TRBD2. This CDR3 contains 17 residues. The germline CDR1 and CDR2 sequences are SGHTA and FQGNSA. The junction had 11 bases not matched to a gene; V was cut back by 5 bases and J by 3 bases. CDR3 amino acids: CASSQFGSGRPTDTQYF. The CDR3 DNA sequence: TGTGCCAGCAGCCAATTCGGTAGCGGGAGGCCAACAGATACGCAGTATTTT.

This clone was detected once. This rearrangement joins TRBV19 to TRBJ2-5; possibly TRBD2 for D (6 bases). CDR1 is LNHDA and CDR2 is SQIVND in the germline V gene (reference sequence). The CDR3 spans 14 residues. V was shortened by 5 bases and J by 1 base, with 11 bases between the two germline ends. Written as DNA, the CDR3 is TGTGCCAGTAGTGGAGCGGGTTCCCAAGAGACCCAGTACTTC. Translated: CASSGAGSQETQYF.

The rearrangement links TRBV20-1 to TRBJ2-7; tentative D call: TRBD1 (6 bases). V lost 6 bases and J 5 bases, leaving 11 bases between the germline ends. The CDR3 totals 11 residues. Germline CDR1 DFQATT, CDR2 SNEGSKA (reference sequence). The DNA of the CDR3 is TGCAGTGCCGCCAAGGGGGACGAGCAGTACTTC. Its translation: CSAAKGDEQYF.